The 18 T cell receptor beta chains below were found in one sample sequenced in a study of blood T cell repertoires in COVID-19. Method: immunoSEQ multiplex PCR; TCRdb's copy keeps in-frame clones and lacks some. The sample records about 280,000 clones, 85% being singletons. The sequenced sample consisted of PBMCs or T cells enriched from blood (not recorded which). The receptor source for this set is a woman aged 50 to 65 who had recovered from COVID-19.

The CDR3 bases are TGTGCCAGCTTGTCTAGCGGGGTCAGCACAGATACGCAGTATTTT. This sequence encodes CASLSSGVSTDTQYF. J is TRBJ2-3 and V is TRBV7-2, with 9 bases fitting TRBD2. This CDR3 region has 15 residues. CDR1 is SGHTA, CDR2 FQGNSA, per germline. J gave up 0 bases and V 8 bases, and 6 bases lay outside the gene matches.

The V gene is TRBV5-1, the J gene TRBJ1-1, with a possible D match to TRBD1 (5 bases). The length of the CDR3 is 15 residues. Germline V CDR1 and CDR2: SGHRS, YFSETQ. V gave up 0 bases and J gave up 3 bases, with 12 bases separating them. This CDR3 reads CASSLVPGPDTEAFF. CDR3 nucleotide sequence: TGCGCCAGCAGCTTGGTTCCAGGGCCGGACACTGAAGCTTTCTTT.

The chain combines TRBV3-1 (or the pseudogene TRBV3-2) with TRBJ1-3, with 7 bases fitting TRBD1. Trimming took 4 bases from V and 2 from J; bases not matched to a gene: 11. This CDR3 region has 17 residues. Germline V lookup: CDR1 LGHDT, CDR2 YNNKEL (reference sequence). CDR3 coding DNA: TGTGCCAGCAGCCCGGTTTGGGCCAGGGGGGCTGGAAACACCATATATTTT. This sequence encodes CASSPVWARGAGNTIYF.

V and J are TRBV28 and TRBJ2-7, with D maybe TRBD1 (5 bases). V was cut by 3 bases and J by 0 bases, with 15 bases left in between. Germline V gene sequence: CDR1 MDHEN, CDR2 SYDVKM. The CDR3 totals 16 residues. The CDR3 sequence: CASSLNQGIISYEQYF. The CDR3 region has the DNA TGTGCCAGCAGTTTGAACCAGGGCATCATCTCCTACGAGCAGTACTTC.

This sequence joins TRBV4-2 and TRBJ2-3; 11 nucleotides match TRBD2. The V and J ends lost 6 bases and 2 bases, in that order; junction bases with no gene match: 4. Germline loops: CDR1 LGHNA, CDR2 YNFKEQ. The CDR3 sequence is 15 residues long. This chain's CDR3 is CASRLAGAFTDTQYF. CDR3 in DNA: TGTGCCAGCAGACTAGCGGGGGCGTTCACAGATACGCAGTATTTT.

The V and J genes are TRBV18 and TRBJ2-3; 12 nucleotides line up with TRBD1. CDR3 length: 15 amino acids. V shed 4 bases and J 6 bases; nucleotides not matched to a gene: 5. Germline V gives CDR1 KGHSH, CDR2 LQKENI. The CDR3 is CASSRGTGGLDTQYF. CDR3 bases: TGTGCCAGCTCACGTGGGACAGGGGGCTTGGATACGCAGTATTTT.

DNA of the CDR3: TGCGCCAGCAGAACCGGGACTAGCGGCTACGAGCAGTACTTC. Encoded protein: CASRTGTSGYEQYF. This chain links TRBV5-1 with TRBJ2-7; 11 bases fit TRBD2. Looked up from germline, CDR1 is SGHRS and CDR2 is YFSETQ. The ends lost 5 bases at V and 3 bases at J; junction bases unmatched: 4. The CDR3 spans 14 residues. The full variable domain, completed using reference TRBV5-1 and TRBJ2-7, is KAGVTQTPRYLIKTRGQQVTLSCSPISGHRSVSWYQQTPGQGLQFLFEYFSETQRNKGNFPGRFSGRQFSNSRSEMNVSTLELGDSALYLCASRTGTSGYEQYFGPGTRLTVT.

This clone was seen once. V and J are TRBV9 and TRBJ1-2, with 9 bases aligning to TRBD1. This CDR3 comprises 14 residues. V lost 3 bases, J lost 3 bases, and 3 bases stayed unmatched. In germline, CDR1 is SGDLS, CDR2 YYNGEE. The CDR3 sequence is CASSAGQGHYGYTF. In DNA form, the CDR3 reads TGTGCCAGCAGCGCGGGACAGGGTCACTATGGCTACACCTTC. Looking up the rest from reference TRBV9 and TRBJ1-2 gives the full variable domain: DSGVTQTPKHLITATGQRVTLRCSPRSGDLSVYWYQQSLDQGLQFLIQYYNGEERAKGNILERFSAQQFPDLHSELNLSSLELGDSALYFCASSAGQGHYGYTFGSGTRLTVV.

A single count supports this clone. The CDR3 DNA sequence: TGTGCCAGCAGCGATATTGGGGGGGGAGCGTCCTACGAGCAGTACTTC. Encoded protein: CASSDIGGGASYEQYF. The chain is built from TRBV11-2 and TRBJ2-7; TRBD2 matches at 7 bases. CDR1 is SGHAT and CDR2 is FQNNGV in the germline V gene. The CDR3 spans 16 residues. V lost 5 bases and J lost 1; bases outside the gene matches: 11.

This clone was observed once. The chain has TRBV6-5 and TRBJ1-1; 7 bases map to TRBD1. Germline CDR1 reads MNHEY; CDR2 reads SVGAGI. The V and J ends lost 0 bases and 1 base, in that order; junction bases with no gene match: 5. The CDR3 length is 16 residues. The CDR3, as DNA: TGTGCCAGCAGTTACTCCTTGGGACAGAAGAACACTGAAGCTTTCTTT. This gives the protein CASSYSLGQKNTEAFF.

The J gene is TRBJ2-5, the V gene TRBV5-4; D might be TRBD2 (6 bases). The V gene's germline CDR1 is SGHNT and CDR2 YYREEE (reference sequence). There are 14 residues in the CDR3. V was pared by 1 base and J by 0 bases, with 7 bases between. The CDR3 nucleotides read TGTGCCAGCAGCTTGCGGGGGTACCAAGAGACCCAGTACTTC. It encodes CASSLRGYQETQYF.

CDR3 coding DNA: TGTGCGCGTGACAGGGGGACAACTGAAGCTTTCTTT. Translation gives CARDRGTTEAFF. The chain couples TRBV30 to TRBJ1-1; 9 positions match TRBD1. Germline V gene sequence: CDR1 GTSNPN, CDR2 SVGIG (reference sequence). The CDR3 length is 12 residues. The full variable domain, in which reference TRBV30 and TRBJ1-1 provide the parts outside the CDR3, is SQTIHQWPATLVQPVGSPLSLECTVEGTSNPNLYWYRQAAGRGLQLLFYSVGIGQISSEVPQNLSASRPQDRQFILSSKKLLLSDSGFYLCARDRGTTEAFFGQGTRLTVV.

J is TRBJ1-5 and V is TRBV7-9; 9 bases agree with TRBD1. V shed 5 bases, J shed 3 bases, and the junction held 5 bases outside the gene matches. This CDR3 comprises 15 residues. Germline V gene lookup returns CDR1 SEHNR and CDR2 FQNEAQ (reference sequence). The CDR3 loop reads CASSHGQGFNQPQHF. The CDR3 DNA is TGTGCCAGCAGCCACGGACAGGGGTTCAATCAGCCCCAGCATTTT.

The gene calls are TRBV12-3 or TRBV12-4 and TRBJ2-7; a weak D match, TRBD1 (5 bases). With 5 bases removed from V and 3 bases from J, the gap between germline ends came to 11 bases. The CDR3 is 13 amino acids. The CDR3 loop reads CASSPTGFYEQYF. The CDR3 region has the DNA TGTGCCAGCAGTCCAACAGGATTCTACGAGCAGTACTTC.

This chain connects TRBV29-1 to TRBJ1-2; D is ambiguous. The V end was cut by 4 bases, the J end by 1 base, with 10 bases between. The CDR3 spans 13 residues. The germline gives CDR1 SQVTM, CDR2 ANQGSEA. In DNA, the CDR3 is TGCAGCGTTGGTGGACTGAATAACTATGGCTACACCTTC. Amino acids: CSVGGLNNYGYTF.

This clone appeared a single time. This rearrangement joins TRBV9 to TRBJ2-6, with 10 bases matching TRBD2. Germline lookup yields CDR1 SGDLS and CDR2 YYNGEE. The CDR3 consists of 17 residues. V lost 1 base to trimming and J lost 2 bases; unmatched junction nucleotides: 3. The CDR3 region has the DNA TGTGCCAGCAGCGTAAGCGGGGGGGCCGCTGGGGCCAACGTCCTGACTTTC. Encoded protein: CASSVSGGAAGANVLTF. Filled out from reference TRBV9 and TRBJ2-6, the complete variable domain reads DSGVTQTPKHLITATGQRVTLRCSPRSGDLSVYWYQQSLDQGLQFLIQYYNGEERAKGNILERFSAQQFPDLHSELNLSSLELGDSALYFCASSVSGGAAGANVLTFGAGSRLTVL.

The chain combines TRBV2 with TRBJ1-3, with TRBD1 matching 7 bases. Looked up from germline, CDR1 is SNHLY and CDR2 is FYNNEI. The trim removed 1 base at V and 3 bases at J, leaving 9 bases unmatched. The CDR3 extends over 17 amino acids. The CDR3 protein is CASSEGTGLLYGNTIYF. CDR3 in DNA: TGTGCCAGCAGTGAAGGGACAGGATTATTGTATGGAAACACCATATATTTT.

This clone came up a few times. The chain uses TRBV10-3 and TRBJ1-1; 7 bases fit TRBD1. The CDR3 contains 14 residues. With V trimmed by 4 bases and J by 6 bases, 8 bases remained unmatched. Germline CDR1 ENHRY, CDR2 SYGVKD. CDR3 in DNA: TGTGCCATCAGTGCCCTGACAGGGTTGGCTGAAGCTTTCTTT. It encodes CAISALTGLAEAFF.